These 8 T cell receptor beta chains came from one sample sequenced in a study of blood T cells in healthy people across ages. With a J-beta primer mix and a sample-barcoded 5' primer, a second PCR ran roughly 7 to 11 cycles. Each CDR3 protein gets one entry after TCRdb re-called the 5' RACE reads with MiXCR. The sample includes approximately 730,000 distinct CDR3 sequences, 35% to 45% of them seen just once. The sequenced sample consisted of blood. These receptors were obtained from a woman in her sixties or seventies in good health.

This clonotype came up a few times. V usage is TRBV10-1 and J usage is TRBJ2-1; D may be TRBD1 (6 bases). Germline CDR1 reads WNHNN; CDR2 reads SYGVQD (reference sequence). Trimming took off 4 bases at V and 7 bases at J, with 14 bases between the two ends. The CDR3 totals 14 residues. The CDR3 here is CASSVGQLRNEQFF. The DNA of the CDR3 is TGCGCCAGCAGTGTCGGACAGCTTAGAAATGAGCAGTTCTTC.

This clonotype was counted a few times. This rearrangement joins TRBV6-1 to TRBJ1-5; perhaps TRBD1 as D (5 bases). Germline V CDR1 and CDR2: MNHNS, SASEGT. V lost 3 bases to trimming and J lost 7 bases, with 13 bases between them. CDR3 length: 14 amino acids. As DNA, the CDR3 is TGTGCCAGCAGTGATGGGTTGGGGGTCCAGCCCCAGCATTTT. Protein product: CASSDGLGVQPQHF.

The genes are TRBV5-1 and TRBJ2-3, with 8 bases identical to TRBD2. Germline V CDR1 and CDR2: SGHRS, YFSETQ. The CDR3 contains 14 residues. J was trimmed by 11 bases and V by 0 bases; bases with no gene match: 8. Here the CDR3 DNA reads TGCGCCAGCAGCTTGGGTGATAGCGGGATGGGGCAGTATTTT. Translation gives CASSLGDSGMGQYF.

This clonotype was observed a handful of times. CDR3 protein: CASSPLGRGGSADYGYTF. As DNA, the CDR3 is TGTGCCAGCAGTCCCCTGGGGCGGGGTGGTTCGGCTGACTATGGCTACACCTTC. V gene TRBV27 combines with J gene TRBJ1-2, with D possibly being TRBD1 (5 bases). From germline, CDR1 is MNHEY and CDR2 SMNVEV (reference sequence). This CDR3 is 18 amino acids long. The V end lost 5 bases, the J end lost 3 bases, and 25 bases lay between the germline ends.

This clonotype showed up just once. The V and J genes are TRBV27 and TRBJ2-4; 7 bases match TRBD1. From germline, CDR1 is MNHEY and CDR2 SMNVEV (reference sequence). V lost 11 bases and J lost 6; bases outside the gene matches: 10. This CDR3 spans 13 amino acids. The CDR3 reads CAGLSRDRNIQYF. DNA of the CDR3: TGTGCCGGCTTAAGCCGGGACAGAAACATTCAGTACTTC.

This clonotype was seen more than once but under ten times. The chain carries TRBV10-3 and TRBJ2-7; unclear D gene. The J call may be wrong; the DNA end is better matched by TRBJ2-5. From germline, CDR1 is ENHRY and CDR2 SYGVKD. The CDR3 has 15 residues. The CDR3 sequence is CAISESKDFSETQYF. The CDR3, as DNA: TGTGCCATCAGTGAGTCAAAGGATTTTTCGGAGACCCAGTACTTC.

This clonotype was found many times. This chain joins TRBV6-5 and TRBJ1-2; 7 nucleotides agree with TRBD1. In germline, CDR1 is MNHEY, CDR2 SVGAGI. CDR3 length: 13 amino acids. The ends lost 5 bases at V and 3 bases at J; junction bases unmatched: 3. CDR3 nucleotide sequence: TGTGCCAGCAGTCGGGACAGCCACTATGGCTACACCTTC. Residues: CASSRDSHYGYTF.

This sequence joins TRBV20-1 and TRBJ2-5; 16 bases line up with TRBD2. The J call may be incorrect, as the DNA end agrees better with TRBJ2-7. The germline V gene has CDR1 DFQATT and CDR2 SNEGSKA (reference sequence). The CDR3 runs 15 residues. This chain's CDR3 is CSASPGTSGRDEQYF. The CDR3 DNA is TGCAGTGCTAGCCCCGGGACTAGCGGGAGGGACGAGCAGTACTTC.